This T cell receptor (beta chain) is from a study of cytomegalovirus exposure and HLA in healthy donors. Healthy donors of bone marrow made up the group. This CDR3 spans 13 amino acids. Germline lookup yields CDR1 MNHEY and CDR2 SVGAGI. V dropped 6 bases and J dropped 8; count of bases not matched to a gene: 8. The PCR was carried out with 60 Vbeta primers and 13 Jbeta primers. TCRdb's copy holds only in-frame clones and misses some; the assay was immunoSEQ multiplex PCR. Among around 120,000 clones listed, 78% were seen once. Broader study findings: Usually a TCR sequence was rare, but some public TCRs were found in many donors. The likely origin of a cluster of highly shared sequence variants was a sequencing artifact.

Only one count was recorded for this clone. Its antigen is not identified. The V gene is TRBV6-5, the J gene TRBJ1-2; 8 bases are a match to TRBD1. Input material: PBMCs. The TCR sequence derives from a woman aged 40 to 50 in good health and CMV-seronegative. CDR3 in DNA: TGTGCCAGCAGCCGACAGGGGACCCTCGGCTACACCTTC. It codes for CASSRQGTLGYTF.